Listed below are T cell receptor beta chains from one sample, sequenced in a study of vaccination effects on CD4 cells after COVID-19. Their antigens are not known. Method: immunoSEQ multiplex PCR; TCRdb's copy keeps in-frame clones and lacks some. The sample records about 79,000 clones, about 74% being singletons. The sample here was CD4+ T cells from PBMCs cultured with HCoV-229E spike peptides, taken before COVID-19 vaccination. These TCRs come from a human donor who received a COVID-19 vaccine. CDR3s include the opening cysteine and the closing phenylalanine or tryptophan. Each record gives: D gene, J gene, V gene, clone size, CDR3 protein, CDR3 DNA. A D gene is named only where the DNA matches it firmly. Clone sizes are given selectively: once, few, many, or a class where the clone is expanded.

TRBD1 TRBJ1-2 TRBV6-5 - CASSTTGGGYTF TGTGCCAGCAGTACGACAGGGGGCGGCTACACCTTC
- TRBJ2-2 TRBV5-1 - CASKSRSGEATGELFF TGCGCCAGCAAATCCCGTTCAGGGGAGGCCACCGGGGAGCTGTTTTTT
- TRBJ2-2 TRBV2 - CASRGLLNTGELFF TGTGCCAGCAGGGGACTTCTAAACACCGGGGAGCTGTTTTTT
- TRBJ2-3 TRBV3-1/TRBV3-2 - CASSQDFAGATDTQYF TGTGCCAGCAGCCAAGATTTCGCGGGGGCCACAGATACGCAGTATTTT
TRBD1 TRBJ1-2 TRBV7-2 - CASSLAIGSGGRVNGYTF TGTGCCAGCAGCTTAGCTATTGGTTCAGGGGGCAGGGTTAATGGCTACACCTTC
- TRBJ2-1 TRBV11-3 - CASSLEASGYNEQFF TGTGCCAGCAGCTTAGAGGCTAGTGGGTACAATGAGCAGTTCTTC
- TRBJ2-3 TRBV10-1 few CASSDRASDTQYF TGCGCCAGCAGTGACAGGGCGTCAGATACGCAGTATTTT
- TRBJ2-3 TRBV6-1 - CASSERFGDTDTQYF TGTGCCAGCAGTGAAAGGTTCGGGGACACAGATACGCAGTATTTT
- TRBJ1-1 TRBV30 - CAWTSPLSGQGEAFF TGTGCCTGGACCTCGCCGCTTTCAGGGCAGGGGGAAGCTTTCTTT
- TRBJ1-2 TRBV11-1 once CASSSTGYYGYTF TGTGCCAGCAGCTCCACAGGATACTATGGCTACACCTTC
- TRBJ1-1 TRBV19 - CASINRIGTEAFF TGTGCCAGTATTAACAGGATAGGCACTGAAGCTTTCTTT
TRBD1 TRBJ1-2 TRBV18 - CASSPSGTGGDYGYTF TGTGCCAGCTCACCGTCCGGGACAGGGGGCGACTATGGCTACACCTTC
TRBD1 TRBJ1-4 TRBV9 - CASSADRGEKLFF TGTGCCAGCAGCGCTGACAGGGGGGAAAAACTGTTTTTT
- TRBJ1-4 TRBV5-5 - CASSFRPAGGEKLFF TGTGCCAGCAGCTTCAGACCTGCGGGAGGCGAAAAACTGTTTTTT
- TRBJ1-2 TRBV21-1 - CASSKLVPAIRGGQGFYGYTF TGTGCCAGCAGCAAATTGGTTCCGGCAATACGAGGGGGACAGGGTTTTTATGGCTACACCTTC
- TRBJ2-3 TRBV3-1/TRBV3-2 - CASSQDPSDTQYF TGTGCCAGCAGCCAAGATCCATCTGATACGCAGTATTTT
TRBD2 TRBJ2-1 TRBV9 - CASSVGGAYNEQFF TGTGCCAGCAGCGTGGGGGGGGCCTACAATGAGCAGTTCTTC